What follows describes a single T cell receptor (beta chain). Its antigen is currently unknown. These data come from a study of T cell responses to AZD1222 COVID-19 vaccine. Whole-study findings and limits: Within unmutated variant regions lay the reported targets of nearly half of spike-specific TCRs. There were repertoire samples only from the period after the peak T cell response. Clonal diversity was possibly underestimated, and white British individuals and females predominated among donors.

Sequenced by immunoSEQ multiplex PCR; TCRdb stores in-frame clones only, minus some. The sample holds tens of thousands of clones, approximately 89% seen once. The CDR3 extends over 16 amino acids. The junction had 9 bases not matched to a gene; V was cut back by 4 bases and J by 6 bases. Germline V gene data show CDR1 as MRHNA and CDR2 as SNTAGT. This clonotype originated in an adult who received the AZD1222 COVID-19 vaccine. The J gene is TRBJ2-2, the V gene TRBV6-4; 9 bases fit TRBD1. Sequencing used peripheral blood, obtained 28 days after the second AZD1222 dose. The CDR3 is CASSATDRGLPGELFF. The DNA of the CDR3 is TGTGCCAGCAGTGCAACGGACAGGGGCCTCCCCGGGGAGCTGTTTTTT.